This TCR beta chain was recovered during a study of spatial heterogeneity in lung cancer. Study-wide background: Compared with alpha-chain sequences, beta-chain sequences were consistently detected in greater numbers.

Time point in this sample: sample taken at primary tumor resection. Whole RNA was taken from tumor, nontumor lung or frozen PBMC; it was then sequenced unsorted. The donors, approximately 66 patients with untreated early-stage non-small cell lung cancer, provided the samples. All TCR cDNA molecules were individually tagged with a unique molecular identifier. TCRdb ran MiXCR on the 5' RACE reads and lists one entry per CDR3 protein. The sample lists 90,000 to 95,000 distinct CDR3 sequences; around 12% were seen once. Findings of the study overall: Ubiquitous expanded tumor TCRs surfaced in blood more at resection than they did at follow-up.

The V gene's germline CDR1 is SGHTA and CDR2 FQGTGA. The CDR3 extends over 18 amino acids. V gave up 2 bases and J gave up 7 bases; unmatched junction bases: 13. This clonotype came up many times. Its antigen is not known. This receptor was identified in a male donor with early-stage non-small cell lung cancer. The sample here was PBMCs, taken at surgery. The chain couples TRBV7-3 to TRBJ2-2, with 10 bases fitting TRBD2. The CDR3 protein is CASSLEASGRASFGELFF. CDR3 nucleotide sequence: TGTGCCAGCAGCTTAGAGGCTAGCGGGAGAGCTTCGTTCGGGGAGCTGTTTTTT.